These T cell receptor beta chains were read from a single sample in a study of cytomegalovirus exposure and HLA in healthy donors. TCRdb's table, derived via immunoSEQ multiplex PCR, lists solely in-frame clones and lacks some. In the table there are 160,000 or so clones, around three quarters of which are singletons. Sample: PBMCs. These receptor sequences come from a man aged 40-49 years in good health and CMV-seronegative. Each CDR3 is given with its conserved first and last residue. Fields, in order: V gene, CDR3 protein.

v_call: TRBV6-5; cdr3_aa: CASGRSGPHEKLFF
v_call: TRBV14; cdr3_aa: CASSQAGGPRYGYTF
v_call: TRBV18; cdr3_aa: CASSPPTYFSGGYNEQFF
v_call: TRBV10-2; cdr3_aa: CASSDPLAYEQFF
v_call: TRBV19; cdr3_aa: CASTQGRTGSGYEQYF
v_call: TRBV10-3; cdr3_aa: CAISDWAGAQGTQYF
v_call: TRBV18; cdr3_aa: CASSSSENNEQFF
v_call: TRBV7-2; cdr3_aa: CASSLGGTGAYEQYF
v_call: TRBV2; cdr3_aa: CASSQGTLMNTEAFF
v_call: TRBV7-9; cdr3_aa: CSSSSTADTQYF
v_call: TRBV29-1; cdr3_aa: CSVSAGRLTQYF
v_call: TRBV7-9; cdr3_aa: CASSPAGHRGEKLFF
v_call: TRBV5-4; cdr3_aa: CASSLYSGRAPEQYF
v_call: TRBV9; cdr3_aa: CASSDSGRRNQPQHF
v_call: TRBV7-8; cdr3_aa: CASSFGFRNTIYF
v_call: TRBV7-2; cdr3_aa: CASSSATGGFYGYTF
v_call: TRBV15; cdr3_aa: CATSRDRGKETQYF
v_call: TRBV5-5; cdr3_aa: CASSWGLFNEKLFF
v_call: TRBV9; cdr3_aa: CASSVGGQKNEKLFF
v_call: TRBV10-2; cdr3_aa: CASSGIQGAIAYEQYF
v_call: TRBV9; cdr3_aa: CASSGWGTGTYEQYF
v_call: TRBV19; cdr3_aa: CASSREWGNEQFF
v_call: TRBV10-2; cdr3_aa: CASNRGGTGNSGNTIYF
v_call: TRBV2; cdr3_aa: CASSPDSRFNQPQHF
v_call: TRBV7-9; cdr3_aa: CASSIGALGGETQYF
v_call: TRBV7-2; cdr3_aa: CASSLASSYEQYF
v_call: TRBV5-6; cdr3_aa: CASSLALGTVSYNEQFF
v_call: TRBV2; cdr3_aa: CATQQDRGGYTF
v_call: TRBV11-1; cdr3_aa: CASSPGQGSSYYEQYF
v_call: TRBV5-1; cdr3_aa: CATNPGQANYGYTF